This TCR beta chain was captured in a study of blood T cell repertoires in COVID-19. Study overall: The United States, Italy and Spain supplied acute and convalescent COVID-19 samples.

Under the authors' procedure: Amplification of reference gene primers was used by the study to estimate nucleated cell counts. Clones were sequenced by immunoSEQ multiplex PCR, and TCRdb holds only the in-frame ones, with some missing. D and trimming were read from the DNA, whereas the V and J calls and clone size are those reported in that table. The repertoire holds 75,000 or so clones, with roughly four fifths as singletons. V gave up 0 bases and J gave up 2 bases, with 8 bases separating them. The CDR3 has 14 residues. CDR1 is KGHSH, CDR2 LQKENI, per germline. The source of this sequence is a man in his 60s with acute or convalescent COVID-19. Sequences were obtained from peripheral blood. The V and J genes are TRBV18 and TRBJ2-7; D remains unclear. The CDR3 DNA reads as TGTGCCAGCTCACCACCGCGGCCACCCTACGAGCAGTACTTC. Its translation: CASSPPRPPYEQYF.